This entry lists 7 T cell receptor beta chains sequenced from one sample in a study of blood T cells in healthy people across ages (dated by TCRdb to 2013 to 2016). The library was obtained by 5' RACE. The instrument given in TCRdb is Illumina HiSeq 2500. A second PCR of about 6 to 12 cycles was performed with a sample-barcoded 5' primer and a J-beta primer mix. TCRdb cleaned the public reads at Q25 with fastp, built clones with MiXCR and kept in-frame beta chains. Every distinct CDR3 protein forms one entry, paired with its most common genes and DNA. The sample table contains 1.2 million to 1.5 million distinct CDR3 sequences; only one count was recorded for around 59% of them. The ten most abundant clones make up 6.5% to 8.5% of the sample. The specimen was blood. These TCRs come from a man between 18 and 29 years old in good health.

The chain employs TRBV6-6 and TRBJ2-1, with D perhaps matching TRBD2 (5 bases). V lost 4 bases, J lost 0 bases, and 7 bases lay in between. The CDR3 spans 14 residues. CDR1 and CDR2 from the germline V gene are MNHNY and SVGAGI (reference sequence). CDR3 coding DNA: TGTGCCAGCAGTTGGAGGAGCTCCTACAATGAGCAGTTCTTC. This codes for CASSWRSSYNEQFF.

The chain uses TRBV7-2 and TRBJ2-2; maybe TRBD1 (6 bases). V was clipped by 4 bases and J by 6 bases, with 12 bases between them. CDR3 length: 14 residues. CDR1 SGHTA and CDR2 FQGNSA come from the germline V gene. CDR3: CASSSYRVSGELFF. As DNA, the CDR3 is TGTGCCAGCAGCTCTTACAGGGTCTCCGGGGAGCTGTTTTTT.

J is TRBJ2-1 and V is TRBV28, with 9 bases aligning to TRBD2. This CDR3 is 16 amino acids long. J lost 9 bases, V lost 7 bases, and 16 bases had no gene match. The germline V gene encodes CDR1 MDHEN and CDR2 SYDVKM. CDR3 in amino acids: CASTIPGTSQHVEQFF. The CDR3 DNA reads TGTGCCAGCACCATTCCCGGGACTAGCCAACATGTTGAGCAGTTCTTC.

The chain combines TRBV2 with TRBJ1-3; 7 bases fit TRBD1. This CDR3 region has 17 residues. Germline V gene lookup returns CDR1 SNHLY and CDR2 FYNNEI. V gave up 7 bases and J gave up 0 bases; unmatched junction bases: 12. In DNA, the CDR3 is TGTGCCAGCACCGATAAGGACAGGAAACTCTCTGGAAACACCATATATTTT. It codes for CASTDKDRKLSGNTIYF.

Notes on this clonotype: The junction departs from germline at one end; a sequencing error may be responsible. V usage is TRBV5-1 and J usage is TRBJ2-5; tentative D call: TRBD1 (5 bases). The V gene's germline CDR1 is SGHRS and CDR2 YFSETQ. The CDR3 sequence is 13 residues long. Here the CDR3 reads CANSYGQEETQYF. In DNA form, the CDR3 reads TGCGCCAACAGCTACGGACAAGAAGAGACCCAGTACTTC.

The genes are TRBV28 and TRBJ2-7, with D unresolved. Germline values: CDR1 MDHEN, CDR2 SYDVKM. Trimming stripped 1 base from V and 0 bases from J, with 19 bases between. This CDR3 is built from 18 residues. Here the CDR3 DNA reads TGTGCCAGCAGTTTATCGCCAAATGACTTGCTGAGCTCCTACGAGCAGTACTTC. Translating gives CASSLSPNDLLSSYEQYF.

The chain recombines TRBV6-1 with TRBJ2-4; TRBD2 aligns across 12 bases. The assigned J gene may be wrong: the sequence end matches TRBJ2-7 better. This CDR3 region has 16 residues. Looked up from germline, CDR1 is MNHNS and CDR2 is SASEGT. DNA for the CDR3: TGTGCCAGCAGTGTCCCGACTAGCGGGAGACCCTACGAGCAGTACTTC. Residues: CASSVPTSGRPYEQYF.